A selection of T cell receptor beta chains follows, all from one sample in a study of human thymus T cells. Sequenced by immunoSEQ multiplex PCR; TCRdb stores in-frame clones only, minus some. The data hold roughly 86,000 clones, with just over 95% observed a single time. Sequencing was performed on thymus tissue. The receptor source for this set is a boy less than two years old with a congenital heart defect but otherwise immunologically healthy. Each CDR3 is given with its conserved first and last residue. The D gene is left open where the match is weak. Clone size is stated in some rows and not others, as once, few, many or a class when expanded.

CDR3 length: 18; clone size: NA; D gene: NA; V gene: TRBV5-8; J gene: TRBJ1-4; CDR3 DNA: TGTGCCAGCAGCCCGAGGCCCCTTTTCACAGTGAAGGCTGAAAAACTGTTTTTT; CDR3 protein: CASSPRPLFTVKAEKLFF
CDR3 length: 14; clone size: NA; D gene: NA; V gene: TRBV28; J gene: TRBJ1-5; CDR3 DNA: TGTGCCAGCAGTAAGGACGGTTACAATCAGCCCCAGCATTTT; CDR3 protein: CASSKDGYNQPQHF
CDR3 length: 15; clone size: NA; D gene: NA; V gene: TRBV6-1; J gene: TRBJ2-1; CDR3 DNA: TGTGCCAGCAGTGGGATTTGGGTACAATTCGATGAGCAGTTCTTC; CDR3 protein: CASSGIWVQFDEQFF
CDR3 length: 18; clone size: NA; D gene: TRBD1; V gene: TRBV19; J gene: TRBJ2-7; CDR3 DNA: TGTGCCAGTAGTATACCGAACACCCGGGACAGGGGGACCTCCGAGCAGTACTTC; CDR3 protein: CASSIPNTRDRGTSEQYF
CDR3 length: 13; clone size: once; D gene: NA; V gene: TRBV6-1; J gene: TRBJ1-6; CDR3 DNA: TGTGCCAGCAATAACAGCGCTAATTCACCCCTCCACTTT; CDR3 protein: CASNNSANSPLHF
CDR3 length: 13; clone size: once; D gene: TRBD2; V gene: TRBV5-1; J gene: TRBJ2-7; CDR3 DNA: TGCGCCAGCAGCCCCGGACTAGCCCACGAGCAGTACTTC; CDR3 protein: CASSPGLAHEQYF
CDR3 length: 16; clone size: NA; D gene: NA; V gene: TRBV5-4; J gene: TRBJ1-2; CDR3 DNA: TGTGCCAGCAGCTTGGGGACACCGGGACTCCCGGAGGGCTACACCTTC; CDR3 protein: CASSLGTPGLPEGYTF
CDR3 length: 12; clone size: few; D gene: NA; V gene: TRBV7-9; J gene: TRBJ1-2; CDR3 DNA: TGTGCCAGCAGCTTAGACATCTATGGCTACACCTTC; CDR3 protein: CASSLDIYGYTF
CDR3 length: 15; clone size: NA; D gene: TRBD1; V gene: TRBV5-4; J gene: TRBJ1-2; CDR3 DNA: TGTGCCAGCAGCTCCCGGACAGGGGGTCTCTATGGCTACACCTTC; CDR3 protein: CASSSRTGGLYGYTF
CDR3 length: 15; clone size: NA; D gene: TRBD2; V gene: TRBV28; J gene: TRBJ2-3; CDR3 DNA: TGTGCCAGCAGACGTAGCGGGAGATCTTCAGATACGCAGTATTTT; CDR3 protein: CASRRSGRSSDTQYF
CDR3 length: 13; clone size: NA; D gene: NA; V gene: TRBV5-1; J gene: TRBJ2-7; CDR3 DNA: TGCGCCAGCAGCTTGGAAGTCACTTACGAGCAGTACTTC; CDR3 protein: CASSLEVTYEQYF
CDR3 length: 14; clone size: NA; D gene: TRBD1; V gene: TRBV18; J gene: TRBJ1-2; CDR3 DNA: TGTGCCAGCTCCATAGCAGGGGGCGAGGATGGCTACACCTTC; CDR3 protein: CASSIAGGEDGYTF
CDR3 length: 15; clone size: NA; D gene: TRBD1; V gene: TRBV5-1; J gene: TRBJ2-7; CDR3 DNA: TGCGCCAGCAGTCTGAACAGGGGGCAAATCTACGAGCAGTACTTC; CDR3 protein: CASSLNRGQIYEQYF
CDR3 length: 19; clone size: NA; D gene: TRBD1; V gene: TRBV4-3; J gene: TRBJ1-3; CDR3 DNA: TGCGCCAGCAGCCAAGAGGGGCAGGAGGGGGCCAGCTCTGGAAACACCATATATTTT; CDR3 protein: CASSQEGQEGASSGNTIYF
CDR3 length: 16; clone size: NA; D gene: NA; V gene: TRBV14; J gene: TRBJ1-1; CDR3 DNA: TGTGCCAGCAGCCAAGGAGAAGGGGTGACGAACACTGAAGCTTTCTTT; CDR3 protein: CASSQGEGVTNTEAFF
CDR3 length: 17; clone size: NA; D gene: NA; V gene: TRBV5-1; J gene: TRBJ2-1; CDR3 DNA: TGCGCCAGCAGCTTGGTCCTCAGGGCAACCTCCTACAATGAGCAGTTCTTC; CDR3 protein: CASSLVLRATSYNEQFF
CDR3 length: 12; clone size: NA; D gene: NA; V gene: TRBV21-1; J gene: TRBJ1-1; CDR3 DNA: TGTGCCAGCAGAAAGGGGACGGATGAAGCTTTCTTT; CDR3 protein: CASRKGTDEAFF
CDR3 length: 15; clone size: NA; D gene: NA; V gene: TRBV12-5; J gene: TRBJ1-2; CDR3 DNA: TGTGCTAGTGGTTTTTTTGGCAGGGGATACTATGGCTACACCTTC; CDR3 protein: CASGFFGRGYYGYTF
CDR3 length: 13; clone size: once; D gene: NA; V gene: TRBV5-4; J gene: TRBJ1-2; CDR3 DNA: TGTGCCAGCAGCCGGGGGACCGGAGGTGGCTACACCTTC; CDR3 protein: CASSRGTGGGYTF
CDR3 length: 11; clone size: NA; D gene: NA; V gene: TRBV28; J gene: TRBJ2-1; CDR3 DNA: TGTGCCAGCAGTTTTCGGGATGAGCAGTTCTTC; CDR3 protein: CASSFRDEQFF
CDR3 length: 15; clone size: NA; D gene: TRBD2; V gene: TRBV27; J gene: TRBJ2-1; CDR3 DNA: TGTGCCAGCAGTTTCTTGCGGGAGGAACACAATGAGCAGTTCTTC; CDR3 protein: CASSFLREEHNEQFF
CDR3 length: 18; clone size: NA; D gene: TRBD1; V gene: TRBV27; J gene: TRBJ2-2; CDR3 DNA: TGTGCCAGCAGTTTGGTGCGGTCGGGCAGGGGGCGCCCCGGGGAGCTGTTTTTT; CDR3 protein: CASSLVRSGRGRPGELFF
CDR3 length: 16; clone size: NA; D gene: NA; V gene: TRBV21-1; J gene: TRBJ2-1; CDR3 DNA: TGTGCCAGCACCCAAGGGCCTAGCGGGAGCGGTCTTGAGCAGTTCTTC; CDR3 protein: CASTQGPSGSGLEQFF
CDR3 length: 16; clone size: NA; D gene: TRBD1; V gene: TRBV7-2; J gene: TRBJ1-1; CDR3 DNA: TGTGCCAGCAGCTTAGAAGCAGGGGGCGCCTCCACTGAAGCTTTCTTT; CDR3 protein: CASSLEAGGASTEAFF
CDR3 length: 16; clone size: once; D gene: TRBD1; V gene: TRBV2; J gene: TRBJ1-5; CDR3 DNA: TGTGCCAGCCTGCAAGGGACAGAATATAGCAATCAGCCCCAGCATTTT; CDR3 protein: CASLQGTEYSNQPQHF
CDR3 length: 17; clone size: NA; D gene: TRBD2; V gene: TRBV7-9; J gene: TRBJ2-3; CDR3 DNA: TGTGCCAGCAGCCTAGGCCTTGGCGGGGGGGCTGTAGATACGCAGTATTTT; CDR3 protein: CASSLGLGGGAVDTQYF
CDR3 length: 16; clone size: NA; D gene: NA; V gene: TRBV27; J gene: TRBJ1-2; CDR3 DNA: TGTGCCAGCAGTTTTATATTTGGGGAGGGGGACACACAGCTCAGATTC; CDR3 protein: CASSFIFGEGDTQLRF
CDR3 length: 12; clone size: once; D gene: NA; V gene: TRBV7-2; J gene: TRBJ1-1; CDR3 DNA: TGTGCCAGCAGCTTAGAGGTTTATGAAGCTTTCTTT; CDR3 protein: CASSLEVYEAFF
CDR3 length: 16; clone size: few; D gene: TRBD1; V gene: TRBV11-2; J gene: TRBJ2-7; CDR3 DNA: TGTGCCAGCAGCGTAATCCTCCGGGACAGGGTGGGCGAGCAGTACTTC; CDR3 protein: CASSVILRDRVGEQYF
CDR3 length: 15; clone size: NA; D gene: TRBD1; V gene: TRBV7-9; J gene: TRBJ1-1; CDR3 DNA: TGTGCCAGCAGCCCGGGACAGGCCCCGAACACTGAAGCTTTCTTT; CDR3 protein: CASSPGQAPNTEAFF
CDR3 length: 14; clone size: NA; D gene: NA; V gene: TRBV27; J gene: TRBJ2-7; CDR3 DNA: TGTGCCAGCAGTTTCAGAGACAGGTTTAGCGAGCAGTACTTC; CDR3 protein: CASSFRDRFSEQYF
CDR3 length: 17; clone size: NA; D gene: NA; V gene: TRBV7-6; J gene: TRBJ1-1; CDR3 DNA: TGTGCCAGCAGCTACCAGGAGGCAGGGAGTCAAGCTAATGAAGCTTTCTTT; CDR3 protein: CASSYQEAGSQANEAFF
CDR3 length: 15; clone size: NA; D gene: TRBD1; V gene: TRBV4-3; J gene: TRBJ1-3; CDR3 DNA: TGCGCCAGCAGCCCCGCCCGGACAGGAGGAAACACCATATATTTT; CDR3 protein: CASSPARTGGNTIYF
CDR3 length: 18; clone size: NA; D gene: NA; V gene: TRBV4-3; J gene: TRBJ2-2; CDR3 DNA: TGCGCCAGCAGCCAAGATCTTGGCGGGGGCCCAATCACCGGGGAGCTGTTTTTT; CDR3 protein: CASSQDLGGGPITGELFF
CDR3 length: 11; clone size: NA; D gene: NA; V gene: TRBV20-1; J gene: TRBJ1-2; CDR3 DNA: TGCAGTCTAAAGGAGGACTATGGCTACACCTTC; CDR3 protein: CSLKEDYGYTF
CDR3 length: 16; clone size: NA; D gene: NA; V gene: TRBV6-5; J gene: TRBJ2-5; CDR3 DNA: TGTGCCAGCAGTTCCTCACTCCCAGGGGTTCAAGAGACCCAGTACTTC; CDR3 protein: CASSSSLPGVQETQYF
CDR3 length: 24; clone size: NA; D gene: TRBD2; V gene: TRBV19; J gene: TRBJ2-3; CDR3 DNA: TGTGCCAGTAGTGGGGTATCGGAGCGGGAGGGCCCGAGCTTGGTAGGGGACTGGACAGATACGCAGTATTTT; CDR3 protein: CASSGVSEREGPSLVGDWTDTQYF
CDR3 length: 16; clone size: NA; D gene: NA; V gene: TRBV7-9; J gene: TRBJ2-2; CDR3 DNA: TGTGCCAGCAGCCACGCGAGGGAAGATGACACCGGGGAGCTGTTTTTT; CDR3 protein: CASSHAREDDTGELFF
CDR3 length: 15; clone size: NA; D gene: NA; V gene: TRBV27; J gene: TRBJ1-2; CDR3 DNA: TGTGCCAGCAGTTTGGAATCGGGGCTCAACTATGGCTACACCTTC; CDR3 protein: CASSLESGLNYGYTF
CDR3 length: 14; clone size: NA; D gene: NA; V gene: TRBV10-1; J gene: TRBJ2-7; CDR3 DNA: TGCGCCAGCAGTGACAGAAGGTTCTCCTACGAGCAGTACTTC; CDR3 protein: CASSDRRFSYEQYF
CDR3 length: 14; clone size: NA; D gene: NA; V gene: TRBV6-5; J gene: TRBJ2-5; CDR3 DNA: TGTGCCAGCAGCAACGACGGAGCTCAAGAGACCCAGTACTTC; CDR3 protein: CASSNDGAQETQYF
CDR3 length: 14; clone size: NA; D gene: TRBD1; V gene: TRBV27; J gene: TRBJ1-1; CDR3 DNA: TGTGCCAGCCGCCAGGGACAGGGGAACACTGAAGCTTTCTTT; CDR3 protein: CASRQGQGNTEAFF
CDR3 length: 16; clone size: NA; D gene: TRBD2; V gene: TRBV9; J gene: TRBJ2-1; CDR3 DNA: TGTGCCAGCAGCACCCGACTAGCGGGGGGGCCGGATGAGCAGTTCTTC; CDR3 protein: CASSTRLAGGPDEQFF
CDR3 length: 14; clone size: NA; D gene: NA; V gene: TRBV4-1; J gene: TRBJ2-5; CDR3 DNA: TGCGCCAGCAGCCAGACTGGAGTACGGGAGACCCAGTACTTC; CDR3 protein: CASSQTGVRETQYF
CDR3 length: 18; clone size: NA; D gene: TRBD1; V gene: TRBV7-9; J gene: TRBJ1-1; CDR3 DNA: TGTGCCAGCAGCGGGGGGCTTAGGGGGCCACCCATGAACACTGAAGCTTTCTTT; CDR3 protein: CASSGGLRGPPMNTEAFF
CDR3 length: 15; clone size: NA; D gene: NA; V gene: TRBV5-4; J gene: TRBJ1-4; CDR3 DNA: TGTGCCAGCAGCCCCGACGGTCGAGCTAATGAAAAACTGTTTTTT; CDR3 protein: CASSPDGRANEKLFF
CDR3 length: 14; clone size: NA; D gene: NA; V gene: TRBV27; J gene: TRBJ1-1; CDR3 DNA: TGTGCCAGCAGTTTCGCAGATCAGAACACTGAAGCTTTCTTT; CDR3 protein: CASSFADQNTEAFF
CDR3 length: 14; clone size: NA; D gene: NA; V gene: TRBV28; J gene: TRBJ2-7; CDR3 DNA: TGTGCCAGCAGTTTGCCGGAGAGCTCCTACGAGCAGTACTTC; CDR3 protein: CASSLPESSYEQYF
CDR3 length: 17; clone size: NA; D gene: NA; V gene: TRBV27; J gene: TRBJ1-4; CDR3 DNA: TGTGCCAGCAGTCCCCAAGGGGAGGGAGCAACTAATGAAAAACTGTTTTTT; CDR3 protein: CASSPQGEGATNEKLFF
CDR3 length: 18; clone size: once; D gene: NA; V gene: TRBV4-2; J gene: TRBJ2-3; CDR3 DNA: TGTGCCAGCAGCCAAGATCTCGACTTGAGGGTGAACACAGATACGCAGTATTTT; CDR3 protein: CASSQDLDLRVNTDTQYF